This T cell receptor beta chain was recovered during a study of tumor-infiltrating lymphocytes in primary liver carcinoma. Study-level information: With diameters of 4.2 to 10 cm, tumors were stage T1-T3 N0M0.

Trimming pared 6 bases from V and 7 bases from J, leaving 10 bases between. Germline values: CDR1 SQVTM, CDR2 ANQGSEA. The CDR3 consists of 11 residues. In regard to this clonotype: Since the CDR3 does not end with the conserved phenylalanine or tryptophan, this likely comes from a read error.

The tissue used was unsorted bulk material of roughly 17-32 mg. RNA and DNA were co-extracted from it with the AllPrep DNA/RNA mini kit. Production of TCR beta cDNA used approximately 480 ng total RNA together with a constant-region primer. Three rounds of nested multiplex PCR with slightly modified ARM-PCR produced TCR beta libraries. Running nine to ten cycles apiece, the first two PCR rounds relied on TRBV1-TRBV30 forward primers together with a C-beta reverse primer. TCRdb recomputed calls from the multiplex PCR reads with MiXCR, one row per CDR3 protein. The table has tens of thousands of distinct CDR3 sequences, around three quarters seen once; the top ten hold 25%.

The TCR was taken from a man between 35 and 55 years old with primary liver carcinoma and hepatitis B virus infection. J is TRBJ2-1 and V is TRBV29-1; tentatively, D is TRBD1 (5 bases). Sequenced: liver tumor tissue from sampling region 2. The subset denotes: tumor region T2, inferior pole. As DNA, the CDR3 is TGCAGCGTAAAAAGGGGTAATGAGCAGTTCTCC. It yields the protein CSVKRGNEQFS.